One sample yielded the 21 T cell receptor beta chains listed below, sequenced in a study of T-cell reconstitution after alpha-beta-depleted transplantation in children (dated by TCRdb to the mid-2010s). The library came from PCR. Sequencing was performed on an Illumina HiSeq 2500. To normalize quantification of the TCRbeta repertoire, the TCR libraries were built with molecular barcoding that relied on unique molecular identifiers. Starting from the raw public reads, TCRdb applied fastp trimming at Q25, assembled clones with MiXCR and retained in-frame beta chains. Records with the same CDR3 protein are collapsed into one entry carrying the most frequent genes and DNA. Here the sample has 260,000 or so distinct CDR3 sequences; 12% occur a single time. The ten largest clones capture approximately 2.4% of the sample. The sequences come from PBMCs from the stem cell graft donor, collected from the stem cell graft. All receptors come from a human donor who donated a stem cell graft to a child with acute lymphoblastic leukemia.

The sample holds many counts of this clonotype. The chain combines TRBV9 with TRBJ1-3, with 7 bases lining up with TRBD1. Germline V gene sequence: CDR1 SGDLS, CDR2 YYNGEE. V lost 2 bases and J lost 2; bases outside the gene matches: 1. The CDR3 extends over 14 amino acids. In nucleotides, the CDR3 is TGTGCCAGCAGCGTGCAGGGGGCTGGAAACACCATATATTTT. Translation gives CASSVQGAGNTIYF.

In its sample, this clonotype was seen many times. The gene calls are TRBV7-8 and TRBJ1-2; D remains unclear. Germline V CDR1 and CDR2: SGHVS, FQNEAQ. Trimming took 5 bases from V and 5 from J, leaving 15 bases between them. The CDR3 totals 14 residues. In DNA form, the CDR3 reads TGTGCCAGCAGCCCAAGCTCCAGGAATTATGGCTACACCTTC. It translates to CASSPSSRNYGYTF.

This clonotype was picked up a small number of times. The chain has TRBV24-1 and TRBJ2-1; possible D gene TRBD2, 5 bases. This CDR3 is built from 15 residues. The ends were cut back, 2 bases at V and 2 bases at J, with 9 bases in the middle. Germline CDR1 is KGHDR and CDR2 is SFDVKD. CDR3 loop: CATSDSSGAYNEQFF. The CDR3 DNA sequence: TGTGCCACCAGTGATTCCTCCGGGGCCTACAATGAGCAGTTCTTC.

This clonotype appeared many times. The chain uses TRBV5-1 and TRBJ2-1; TRBD2 matches at 7 bases. Trimming removed 0 bases from V and 6 bases from J; junction bases left unmatched: 6. The CDR3 runs to 15 residues. Germline-derived CDR1 and CDR2 are SGHRS and YFSETQ. The CDR3 bases are TGCGCCAGCAGCTTGGCTGAACTAGCGAGCAATGAGCAGTTCTTC. It is translated as CASSLAELASNEQFF.

This clonotype was observed at least ten times. The rearrangement uses TRBV28 and TRBJ2-5, with a tentative D call TRBD2 (5 bases). Germline V gene lookup returns CDR1 MDHEN and CDR2 SYDVKM. This CDR3 spans 15 amino acids. Trimming took off 6 bases at V and 4 bases at J, with 18 bases between the two ends. The CDR3 loop is CASRLGFSGRETQYF. Written as DNA, the CDR3 is TGTGCCAGCAGATTAGGGTTTTCTGGGAGAGAGACCCAGTACTTC.

This clonotype was counted at least ten times. The chain joins TRBV9 to TRBJ2-2; 8 nucleotides match TRBD1. Germline CDR1 is SGDLS and CDR2 is YYNGEE. This CDR3 comprises 16 residues. The trim removed 2 bases at V and 2 bases at J, leaving 5 bases unmatched. DNA for the CDR3: TGTGCCAGCAGCGTCGGGACAGGTTTTAACACCGGGGAGCTGTTTTTT. It specifies CASSVGTGFNTGELFF.

Regarding this clonotype: This may stem from a read error, because a much larger clone lies one nucleotide away. The CDR3 coding sequence is TGCGCCAGCAGCTTGGTCCCAGATACGCAGTATTTT. Protein product: CASSLVPDTQYF. This chain uses TRBV5-1 with TRBJ2-3; D unresolved. The V end lost 0 bases, the J end lost 4 bases, and 3 bases lay between the germline ends. CDR1 and CDR2 from the germline V gene are SGHRS and YFSETQ. There are 12 residues in the CDR3.

This clonotype was recorded many times. The chain has TRBV20-1 and TRBJ1-1; D ambiguous. CDR3 size: 14 residues. CDR1 is DFQATT, CDR2 SNEGSKA, per germline (reference sequence). Trimming removed 6 bases from V and 6 bases from J, with 20 bases in between. The CDR3 region is CSAGTYRKFPEAFF. Written as DNA, the CDR3 is TGCAGTGCAGGTACATATCGCAAATTCCCTGAAGCTTTCTTT.

This clonotype has a count of ten or more. The rearrangement joins TRBV14 to TRBJ1-5; D unresolved. The CDR3 totals 13 residues. Germline-derived CDR1 and CDR2 are SGHDN and FVKESK. The V end lost 4 bases, the J end lost 5 bases, and 9 bases lay between the germline ends. DNA of the CDR3: TGTGCCAGCAGCCGGACGGAAGATCAGCCCCAGCATTTT. Residues: CASSRTEDQPQHF.

This clonotype was seen a few times. CDR3 protein: CSVGGLAGSTSGQETQYF. The CDR3 region has the DNA TGCAGCGTGGGGGGACTAGCCGGAAGTACCTCGGGTCAAGAGACCCAGTACTTC. V gene TRBV29-1 combines with J gene TRBJ2-5; 9 bases are a match to TRBD2. V lost 6 bases and J lost 2; bases outside the gene matches: 19. CDR1 is SQVTM and CDR2 is ANQGSEA in the germline V gene. CDR3 size: 18 residues.

This clonotype occurred many times. The V call is TRBV24-1, the J call TRBJ2-3; TRBD1 matches 7 bases. CDR1 is KGHDR and CDR2 is SFDVKD in the germline V gene. The CDR3 covers 12 residues. The trim removed 3 bases at V and 13 bases at J, leaving 6 bases unmatched. The CDR3 region is CATSDTGTVKYF. The CDR3 region has the DNA TGTGCCACCAGTGATACCGGGACAGTCAAGTATTTT.

Remarks on this clonotype: Given a much more abundant clone one base away, this may be a read error. The genes are TRBV7-2 and TRBJ2-1; TRBD2 agrees at 7 bases. J gave up 7 bases and V 0 bases, and 6 bases lay outside the gene matches. The germline gives CDR1 SGHTA, CDR2 FQGNSA. The CDR3 has 15 amino acids. The CDR3 here is CASSLASGCKNEQFF. Written as DNA, the CDR3 is TGTGCCAGCAGCTTAGCTAGCGGGTGCAAAAATGAGCAGTTCTTC.

Comment on this clonotype: It may be a read error: a sequence one base away is much more abundant. The CDR3: CCATVPEYDETQYF. In DNA form, the CDR3 reads TGCTGTGCTACCGTGCCAGAGTACGACGAGACCCAGTACTTC. The chain carries TRBV20-1 and TRBJ2-5; D not resolved. CDR1 and CDR2 from the germline V gene are DFQATT and SNEGSKA (reference sequence). The length of the CDR3 is 14 residues.

The table lists this clonotype with a count of one. This sequence joins TRBV4-3 and TRBJ1-2; 7 bases map to TRBD1. V was clipped by 1 base and J by 2 bases; unmatched bases: 7. Looked up from germline, CDR1 is LGHNA and CDR2 is YSLEER. This CDR3 has 16 amino acids. This CDR3 is CASSQGATGENYGYTF. CDR3 nucleotides: TGCGCCAGCAGCCAAGGGGCCACAGGGGAGAACTATGGCTACACCTTC.

At least ten counts were recorded for this clonotype. The CDR3 DNA reads TGCAGTGCTTACCAATGGGGGCAGGGGACTGAAGCTTTCTTT. Its translation: CSAYQWGQGTEAFF. The V call is TRBV20-1, the J call TRBJ1-1; maybe TRBD1 (6 bases). The CDR3 is made up of 14 amino acids. Trimming left V 5 bases short and J 5 bases short, with 18 bases between. Germline V CDR1 and CDR2: DFQATT, SNEGSKA (reference sequence).

This clonotype was counted many times. The V and J genes are TRBV14 and TRBJ1-2, with 10 bases identical to TRBD1. CDR1 is SGHDN, CDR2 FVKESK, per germline. The CDR3 contains 16 residues. V lost 3 bases, J lost 2 bases, and 6 bases stayed unmatched. CDR3 amino acids: CASSQGPGQGNYGYTF. Written as DNA, the CDR3 is TGTGCCAGCAGCCAGGGACCGGGACAGGGGAACTATGGCTACACCTTC.

This clonotype appeared a few times. The rearrangement joins TRBV4-3 to TRBJ2-3; TRBD2 matches 9 bases. Unmatched junction bases numbered 8, after V lost 0 bases and J lost 4 bases. The CDR3 extends over 17 amino acids. Germline assignment: CDR1 LGHNA and CDR2 YSLEER. CDR3: CASSQDLAGGPPDTQYF. For the CDR3, the DNA is TGCGCCAGCAGCCAAGATCTCGCGGGAGGGCCCCCAGATACGCAGTATTTT.

About this clonotype: This may arise from a read error, as a much more abundant clone is one base away. The genes are TRBV6-2 or TRBV6-3 and TRBJ2-6, with D perhaps matching TRBD1 or TRBD2 (5 bases each). Germline V gene lookup returns CDR1 MNHEY and CDR2 SVGEGT. The CDR3 length is 17 residues. This CDR3 is CASSRIQGVAGANGLTF. CDR3 nucleotide sequence: TGTGCCAGCAGCCGTATCCAGGGAGTGGCTGGGGCCAACGGCCTGACTTTC.

The sample holds many counts of this clonotype. The chain couples TRBV20-1 to TRBJ2-7, with D perhaps TRBD1 (5 bases). The germline V gene encodes CDR1 DFQATT and CDR2 SNEGSKA (reference sequence). The CDR3 is made up of 14 amino acids. V dropped 3 bases and J dropped 5 bases, with 17 bases sitting between them. CDR3 amino acids: CSASRAGRTDEQYF. Written as DNA, the CDR3 is TGCAGTGCTAGTCGTGCAGGGCGGACCGACGAGCAGTACTTC.

This clonotype was seen repeatedly, ten times or more. V is TRBV20-1 and J is TRBJ1-5; D possibly corresponds to TRBD1 (5 bases). This CDR3 comprises 13 residues. Trimming removed 6 bases from V and 6 bases from J, with 15 bases in between. CDR1 and CDR2 from the germline V gene are DFQATT and SNEGSKA (reference sequence). The CDR3, as DNA: TGCAGTGCCCCCTGGGGAGGGGTTCAGCCCCAGCATTTT. It codes for CSAPWGGVQPQHF.

This clonotype was detected many times. The chain uses TRBV4-2 and TRBJ1-1; tentative D call: TRBD1 (5 bases). The CDR3 has 16 residues. Germline assignment: CDR1 LGHNA and CDR2 YNFKEQ. V was clipped by 0 bases and J by 3 bases, with 14 bases between them. As DNA, the CDR3 is TGTGCCAGCAGCCAAGATGGAAGGGGAGGGCACACTGAAGCTTTCTTT. Translating it yields CASSQDGRGGHTEAFF.